A selection of T cell receptor beta chains follows, all from one sample in a study of cytomegalovirus exposure and HLA in healthy donors. TCRdb's table, derived via immunoSEQ multiplex PCR, lists solely in-frame clones and lacks some. The profile shows 150,000 to 200,000 clones, approximately 81% of them singletons. The sequenced material came from PBMCs. All receptors derive from a boy aged 2-9 years in good health and CMV-seronegative. The CDR3 runs from the conserved cysteine through the conserved F or W. The D gene is left open where the match is weak. A row's size may be missing; if present it is once, few, many or a size class.

CDR3 | DNA | D | length | J | V | size
CASSLEESGTEAFF | TGCGCCAGCAGCTTGGAGGAGTCCGGGACTGAAGCTTTCTTT | - | 14 | TRBJ1-1 | TRBV5-1 | -
CASSYSGTADSQAFF | TGTGCCAGCAGTTACTCTGGGACCGCGGACAGTCAAGCTTTCTTT | - | 15 | TRBJ1-1 | TRBV6-5 | -
CASSTPGLAELGGTDTQYF | TGTGCCAGCAGCACCCCGGGACTAGCGGAACTGGGGGGCACAGATACGCAGTATTTT | TRBD2 | 19 | TRBJ2-3 | TRBV28 | -
CASSLTGLKPQHF | TGCGCCAGCAGCCTGACAGGGTTGAAGCCCCAGCATTTT | TRBD1 | 13 | TRBJ1-5 | TRBV5-1 | once
CASSLGRTASGNTIYF | TGTGCCAGCAGTTTAGGGCGGACTGCCTCTGGAAACACCATATATTTT | - | 16 | TRBJ1-3 | TRBV28 | once
CASSLDPTGVREKLFF | TGTGCCAGCAGTTTAGACCCGACAGGGGTCCGAGAAAAACTGTTTTTT | TRBD1 | 16 | TRBJ1-4 | TRBV28 | -
CAISDRGSNEKLFF | TGTGCCATCAGTGACAGGGGGTCTAATGAAAAACTGTTTTTT | TRBD1 | 14 | TRBJ1-4 | TRBV10-3 | -
CASRPPGGNAEAFF | TGTGCCAGCAGACCTCCGGGGGGGAACGCTGAAGCTTTCTTT | - | 14 | TRBJ1-1 | TRBV6-5 | -
CASSLPSGITLNQPQHF | TGTGCCAGCAGCTTACCGTCCGGGATTACCCTCAATCAGCCCCAGCATTTT | - | 17 | TRBJ1-5 | TRBV7-2 | few
CASSDPKNTEAFF | TGCGCCAGCAGTGATCCCAAAAACACTGAAGCTTTCTTT | - | 13 | TRBJ1-1 | TRBV10-1 | once
CASSVIREAEAFF | TGTGCCAGCAGTGTTATCAGGGAAGCTGAAGCTTTCTTT | - | 13 | TRBJ1-1 | TRBV2 | -
CASSAAGGYSPLHF | TGTGCCAGCAGCGCGGCCGGGGGGTATTCACCCCTCCACTTT | - | 14 | TRBJ1-6 | TRBV9 | -
CASSLARLAGEGDTQYF | TGCGCCAGCAGCTTAGCCAGACTAGCGGGAGAGGGCGATACGCAGTATTTT | TRBD2 | 17 | TRBJ2-3 | TRBV5-1 | -
CASSLRTGDFLGYTF | TGTGCCAGCAGCTTGAGAACAGGGGATTTTCTTGGCTACACCTTC | TRBD1 | 15 | TRBJ1-2 | TRBV5-5 | -
CASSPTGGAFF | TGTGCCAGCAGTCCTACAGGGGGAGCTTTCTTT | TRBD1 | 11 | TRBJ1-1 | TRBV28 | -
CASSPGDSSLEEQYF | TGTGCCAGCAGCCCGGGGGACAGTTCCCTTGAGGAGCAGTACTTC | - | 15 | TRBJ2-7 | TRBV7-9 | -
CASSFQGGNTEAFF | TGTGCCAGCAGCTTCCAGGGGGGGAACACTGAAGCTTTCTTT | TRBD1 | 14 | TRBJ1-1 | TRBV5-4 | -
CASSFWWADTGELFF | TGTGCCAGCAGCTTTTGGTGGGCCGACACCGGGGAGCTGTTTTTT | - | 15 | TRBJ2-2 | TRBV12-1 | -
CAIRHDRGNAFF | TGTGCCATCAGGCACGACAGAGGCAATGCTTTCTTT | - | 12 | TRBJ1-1 | TRBV10-3 | -
CASNRVNTGELFF | TGCGCCAGCAACAGGGTGAACACCGGGGAGCTGTTTTTT | - | 13 | TRBJ2-2 | TRBV10-2 | -
CASSSRGDTGELFF | TGTGCCAGTAGTAGCAGGGGAGACACCGGGGAGCTGTTTTTT | - | 14 | TRBJ2-2 | TRBV19 | -
CASSFPGTGELFF | TGTGCCAGCAGTTTTCCGGGCACCGGGGAGCTGTTTTTT | - | 13 | TRBJ2-2 | TRBV28 | -
CASSWDSYEQYF | TGTGCCAGCAGCTGGGACAGCTACGAGCAGTACTTC | TRBD1 | 12 | TRBJ2-7 | TRBV5-6 | -
CASSPRGGGPFWEQYF | TGTGCCAGCAGCCCTAGAGGAGGAGGGCCTTTTTGGGAGCAGTACTTC | - | 16 | TRBJ2-7 | TRBV9 | -
CASSLVAGGQETQYF | TGTGCCAGCAGCTTGGTTGCGGGAGGGCAAGAGACCCAGTACTTC | TRBD2 | 15 | TRBJ2-5 | TRBV5-4 | -
CASSLPRQGRGETQYF | TGTGCCAGCAGCCTACCCCGACAGGGGCGAGGAGAGACCCAGTACTTC | TRBD1 | 16 | TRBJ2-5 | TRBV7-9 | -
CASSWYEGGETQYF | TGTGCCAGCAGTTGGTATGAGGGGGGGGAGACCCAGTACTTC | - | 14 | TRBJ2-5 | TRBV6-5 | few
CASTGNTEAFF | TGTGCCAGCACAGGGAACACTGAAGCTTTCTTT | - | 11 | TRBJ1-1 | TRBV19 | -
CASSLDRDLNTGELFF | TGCGCCAGCAGCTTGGACAGGGACCTGAACACCGGGGAGCTGTTTTTT | - | 16 | TRBJ2-2 | TRBV5-1 | -
CASSLAPSDTGELFF | TGTGCCAGCAGCTTAGCTCCCTCAGACACCGGGGAGCTGTTTTTT | - | 15 | TRBJ2-2 | TRBV7-6 | -
CASSLRIGATEAFF | TGTGCCAGCAGCTTGCGTATCGGAGCCACTGAAGCTTTCTTT | - | 14 | TRBJ1-1 | TRBV5-4 | -
CASSFQGAGRSNQPQHF | TGTGCCAGCAGTTTCCAGGGGGCGGGCCGGAGCAATCAGCCCCAGCATTTT | TRBD1 | 17 | TRBJ1-5 | TRBV28 | -
CASSQDLRLNTEAFF | TGTGCCAGCAGCCAAGATTTGCGGCTGAACACTGAAGCTTTCTTT | - | 15 | TRBJ1-1 | TRBV14 | -
CASSLPSGGRGQPYEQYF | TGTGCCAGCAGTTTACCCTCAGGCGGCAGGGGCCAGCCTTACGAGCAGTACTTC | - | 18 | TRBJ2-7 | TRBV28 | -
CASRWTGGPYEQYF | TGTGCCAGCAGGTGGACAGGGGGACCCTACGAGCAGTACTTC | TRBD1 | 14 | TRBJ2-7 | TRBV28 | -
CASSYDGQGNQPQHF | TGTGCCAGCAGTTACGATGGACAGGGGAATCAGCCCCAGCATTTT | TRBD1 | 15 | TRBJ1-5 | TRBV6-6 | -
CASSQGTGLWSSPLHF | TGTGCCAGCAGTCAGGGGACGGGTTTGTGGAGTTCACCCCTCCACTTT | - | 16 | TRBJ1-6 | TRBV27 | once
CASRPGQYTDTQYF | TGTGCCAGCAGGCCGGGACAGTACACAGATACGCAGTATTTT | TRBD1 | 14 | TRBJ2-3 | TRBV27 | -
CASSAGQGHEQYF | TGTGCCAGCAGCGCTGGACAGGGCCACGAGCAGTACTTC | TRBD1 | 13 | TRBJ2-7 | TRBV7-8 | -
CASSFPGTGYYNEQFF | TGTGCCAGCAGTTTCCCCGGGACAGGGTACTACAATGAGCAGTTCTTC | TRBD1 | 16 | TRBJ2-1 | TRBV28 | -
CASSEFGLAGELFF | TGCGCCAGCAGTGAGTTTGGGCTGGCCGGGGAGCTGTTTTTT | - | 14 | TRBJ2-2 | TRBV10-1 | -
CASTPKGTDYGYTF | TGTGCCAGCACCCCTAAGGGGACAGACTATGGCTACACCTTC | TRBD1 | 14 | TRBJ1-2 | TRBV28 | once
CASSWDREQFF | TGTGCCAGCAGCTGGGACAGAGAACAGTTCTTC | TRBD1 | 11 | TRBJ2-1 | TRBV5-5 | -
CSANRDTPMNTEAFF | TGCAGCGCGAACCGGGACACACCAATGAACACTGAAGCTTTCTTT | - | 15 | TRBJ1-1 | TRBV29-1 | once
CASRDTSGIETQYF | TGCGCCAGCAGGGATACTAGCGGGATTGAGACCCAGTACTTC | TRBD2 | 14 | TRBJ2-5 | TRBV5-1 | -
CASSSLSRGDYGYTF | TGTGCCAGCAGCTCTTTATCCAGGGGGGACTATGGCTACACCTTC | TRBD1 | 15 | TRBJ1-2 | TRBV7-9 | -
CASTSSRGTGGNEKLFF | TGTGCCAGCACTTCCAGTAGGGGAACAGGGGGCAATGAAAAACTGTTTTTT | TRBD1 | 17 | TRBJ1-4 | TRBV28 | -
CASSDTGSYGYTF | TGTGCCAGCAGTGACACAGGATCCTATGGCTACACCTTC | - | 13 | TRBJ1-2 | TRBV6-4 | -
CASSPIMSTGLNTEAFF | TGTGCCAGCTCACCAATAATGTCGACAGGGCTGAACACTGAAGCTTTCTTT | TRBD1 | 17 | TRBJ1-1 | TRBV18 | -
CASSQREGDEQFF | TGTGCCAGCAGTCAGCGGGAGGGCGATGAGCAGTTCTTC | TRBD2 | 13 | TRBJ2-1 | TRBV6-4 | -
CASQRGGLAANTQYF | TGCGCCAGCCAGAGAGGAGGACTAGCGGCAAATACGCAGTATTTT | TRBD2 | 15 | TRBJ2-3 | TRBV5-1 | few
CSVTPGQGFRETQYF | TGCAGCGTGACACCGGGACAGGGGTTCCGAGAGACCCAGTACTTC | TRBD1 | 15 | TRBJ2-5 | TRBV29-1 | -
CASSLDRAITEAFF | TGTGCCAGCAGCTTGGACAGGGCGATCACTGAAGCTTTCTTT | TRBD1 | 14 | TRBJ1-1 | TRBV7-8 | -
CASRGRTGSDTQYF | TGTGCCAGCAGGGGACGGACAGGGTCAGATACGCAGTATTTT | TRBD1 | 14 | TRBJ2-3 | TRBV6-6 | -
CAGTGDPSNTEAFF | TGTGCCGGGACAGGGGACCCGTCGAACACTGAAGCTTTCTTT | TRBD1 | 14 | TRBJ1-1 | TRBV30 | -
CASSLAVMDYGYTF | TGTGCCAGCAGCTTAGCGGTCATGGACTATGGCTACACCTTC | - | 14 | TRBJ1-2 | TRBV11-2 | -
CASRSRRVRTEAFF | TGTGCCAGTAGATCGCGGAGGGTCCGCACTGAAGCTTTCTTT | - | 14 | TRBJ1-1 | TRBV19 | -
CASSAYRANTGELFF | TGTGCCAGCAGCGCGTACAGAGCGAACACCGGGGAGCTGTTTTTT | - | 15 | TRBJ2-2 | TRBV11-2 | -